The clone carrying this TCR beta chain came up a few times. The sample is drawn from a study of identical twins. Germline V lookup: CDR1 MGHDK, CDR2 SYGVNS. The germline V and J ends were trimmed by 4 bases and 0 bases, with 25 bases remaining between them. The CDR3 extends over 21 amino acids. From the 5' RACE reads, TCRdb called clonotypes with MiXCR, one entry per CDR3 protein. The sample includes some 790,000 distinct CDR3 sequences, around a sixth of them seen just once. These data were likewise used in another study, on T cells expressing NK-cell markers. That report adds: Seven sequenced donors out of eight were HCMV-seropositive, one seronegative.

This chain links TRBV25-1 with TRBJ2-6; D is perhaps TRBD1 or TRBD2 (5 bases each). The sequencing sample was made of PBMCs. The clonotype originates from a young woman in good health. The CDR3 DNA follows: TGTGCCAGCAGTGGCCCTGCTACGAGGGGCTTTATTAACTCTGGGGCCAACGTCCTGACTTTC. It is translated as CASSGPATRGFINSGANVLTF.